This T cell receptor (beta chain) was found in a study of cytomegalovirus exposure and HLA in healthy donors. Study findings and constraints: Reports indicated that the classifier achieved high specificity and sensitivity in diagnosing cytomegalovirus status. In vitro assays verified that three CMV-associated chains recognized CMV antigens specifically.

As regards this clone: Its antigen is as yet unknown.

The method was immunoSEQ multiplex PCR; TCRdb's version includes in-frame clones alone and lacks a portion of them. The table lists more than 250,000 clones, just over 85% of them singletons. This CDR3 is 15 amino acids long. Germline V gene sequence: CDR1 SNHLY, CDR2 FYNNEI. V lost 3 bases to trimming and J lost 4 bases; unmatched junction nucleotides: 8. This clonotype was sampled from a woman younger than 35 in good health and CMV-seronegative. Sequenced sample: PBMCs. The chain links TRBV2 to TRBJ2-5, with 7 bases identical to TRBD2. CDR3 amino acids: CASSESAGVPETQYF. Written as DNA, the CDR3 is TGTGCCAGCAGTGAGAGTGCGGGAGTACCAGAGACCCAGTACTTC.